This T cell receptor beta chain was found in a study of blood T cell repertoires in COVID-19 (dated by TCRdb to the early 2020s). A note on the overall study: Samples from collaborators originated in the United States, Italy and Spain and spanned both the acute and convalescent phases of COVID-19. Samples came from the ongoing ImmuneRACE study (first 160 participants) plus 1,254 subjects from 6 global collaborators. Where HLA class I and class II types were available, the types were taken from metadata supplied by the sample provider, not from assay-based typing. The repertoires were released in a freely available public database meant as a resource for research on the immune response to SARS-CoV-2. The dataset comprised deeply sampled blood TCRbeta repertoires from subjects exposed to, actively infected with, or recovered from COVID-19. The sample metadata nearly always contained a de-identified subject ID, COVID-19 status, age in years and sex. The prospective study material was composed of cDNA or gDNA derived from T cells, B-cell-depleted T cells, or PBMCs.

From a lookup of the germline V gene, CDR1 and CDR2 are MNHEY and SVGAGI. The junction carries 11 bases between V and J, which are trimmed by 2 bases and 1 base respectively. Spanning cysteine to phenylalanine, the CDR3 consists of 15 amino acids. Solely the CDR3 DNA is kept, with 45 bases framed from the first base. TCRbeta CDR3 regions were amplified from genomic DNA by means of the immunoSEQ Assay, a bias-controlled multiplex PCR. The original methods were these. Nucleated cell counts per sample were estimated from amplification of reference gene primers within the assay. Sequence reads were collapsed and filtered to measure the absolute abundance of every unique TCRbeta CDR3 rearrangement. Productive Simpson clonality was computed per sample as the square root of Simpson's diversity index over productive rearrangements. Sourced from immuneACCESS, this table was stored by TCRdb with only in-frame sequences that have V and J called. A share of the clones is absent; for the studies checked, an unresolved V gene accounts for under half, and the remainder has no known explanation. Clone size and the V and J calls come from that table; the DNA yielded D and trimming. The sample table lists 390,000 or so clones, roughly 89% of them with a count of one. The top ten constitute around 9.3% of the sample.

Study-wide conclusions, independent of this receptor: How much clinical and demographic metadata was included differed by source and by participant, and the metadata was provided uncurated.

The count of this clone is one. This receptor's antigen is unknown. No base qualities exist here, and no much larger clone lies one base off it. In the prospective study, participants were about 18 to 89 years old, resided in about two dozen geographic areas of the United States, and were enrolled through a virtual design. In the prospective study, participants were assigned to cohorts based on the clinical history participants reported in a screening survey and a study questionnaire. Recovered participants in ImmuneRACE Cohort 3 were defined as having two consecutive negative NP/OP PCR tests, clearance from a healthcare professional, or resolution of symptoms. In the prospective study, whole blood, serum and a nasopharyngeal or oropharyngeal swab were collected from each participant by mobile phlebotomists. Additional blood draws and questionnaires over an approximately two-month period could optionally be provided by prospective study participants. Prospective study blood samples were shipped either frozen or at room temperature before DNA extraction.

The sequenced sample was PBMCs or T cells enriched from blood (not recorded which). Recombination connected TRBV6-5 to TRBJ1-1, with TRBD1 tentatively as D gene (5 bases match). The clonotype originates from a woman aged 45 to 65 who had recovered from COVID-19. The DNA sequence follows: TGTGCCAGCAGTTACGATAGACAGACGAACACTGAAGCTTTCTTT. This gives the protein CASSYDRQTNTEAFF.